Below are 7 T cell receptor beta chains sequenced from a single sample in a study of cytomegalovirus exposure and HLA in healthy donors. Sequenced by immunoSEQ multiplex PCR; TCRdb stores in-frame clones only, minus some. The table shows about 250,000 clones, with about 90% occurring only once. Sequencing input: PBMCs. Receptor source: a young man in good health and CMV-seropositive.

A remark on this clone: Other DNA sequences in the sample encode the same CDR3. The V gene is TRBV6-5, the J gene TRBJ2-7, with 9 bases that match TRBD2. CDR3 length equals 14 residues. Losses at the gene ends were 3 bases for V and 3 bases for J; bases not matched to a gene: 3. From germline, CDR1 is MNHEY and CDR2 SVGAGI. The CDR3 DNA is TGTGCCAGCAGTTATTCTAGCGGGGTCTACGAGCAGTACTTC. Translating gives CASSYSSGVYEQYF.

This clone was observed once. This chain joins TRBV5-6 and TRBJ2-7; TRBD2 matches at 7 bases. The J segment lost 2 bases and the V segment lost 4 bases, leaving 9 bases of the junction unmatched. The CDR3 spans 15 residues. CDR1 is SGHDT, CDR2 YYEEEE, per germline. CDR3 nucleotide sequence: TGTGCCAGCAGCGGGGGACTACCCCGCGCCTACGAGCAGTACTTC. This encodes CASSGGLPRAYEQYF.

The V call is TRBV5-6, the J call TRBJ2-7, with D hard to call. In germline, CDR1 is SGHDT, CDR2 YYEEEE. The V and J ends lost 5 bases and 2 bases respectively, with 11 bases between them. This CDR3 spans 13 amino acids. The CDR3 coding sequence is TGTGCCAGCAGTTCCGGGCCCACCTACGAGCAGTACTTC. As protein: CASSSGPTYEQYF.

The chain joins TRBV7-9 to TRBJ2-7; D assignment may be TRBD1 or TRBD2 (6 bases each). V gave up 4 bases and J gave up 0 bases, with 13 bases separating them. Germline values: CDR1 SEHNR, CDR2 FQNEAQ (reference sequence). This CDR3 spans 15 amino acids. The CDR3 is CASSYRGESSYEQYF. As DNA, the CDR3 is TGTGCCAGCAGCTATAGGGGGGAAAGCTCCTACGAGCAGTACTTC.

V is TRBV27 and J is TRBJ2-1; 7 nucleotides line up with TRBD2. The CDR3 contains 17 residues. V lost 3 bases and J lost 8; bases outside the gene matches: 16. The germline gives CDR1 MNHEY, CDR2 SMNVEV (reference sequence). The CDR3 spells CASSFLTRTSGIDEQFF. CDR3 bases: TGTGCCAGCAGTTTTCTCACGAGGACTAGTGGCATCGATGAGCAGTTCTTC.

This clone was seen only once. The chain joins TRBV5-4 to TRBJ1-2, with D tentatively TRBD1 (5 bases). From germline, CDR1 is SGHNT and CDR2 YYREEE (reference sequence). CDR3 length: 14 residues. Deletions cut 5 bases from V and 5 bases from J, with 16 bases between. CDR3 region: CASRRLGRAYGYTF. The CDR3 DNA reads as TGTGCCAGCAGGAGACTGGGACGGGCGTATGGCTACACCTTC.

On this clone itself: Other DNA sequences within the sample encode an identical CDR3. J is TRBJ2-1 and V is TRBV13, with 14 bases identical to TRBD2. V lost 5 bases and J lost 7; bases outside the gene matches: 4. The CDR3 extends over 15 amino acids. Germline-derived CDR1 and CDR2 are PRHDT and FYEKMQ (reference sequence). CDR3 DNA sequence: TGTGCCAGCAGCCCCGGACTAGCGGGAGGAAATGAGCAGTTCTTC. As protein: CASSPGLAGGNEQFF.